This is a list of T cell receptor beta chains from one sample in a study of CD8 T cells in Susac syndrome. TCRdb used MiXCR to reprocess the immunoSEQ multiplex PCR reads, holding one entry per CDR3 protein. The top ten clones hold about 0.094% of a sample with about 190,000 distinct CDR3 sequences, roughly 96% of them seen once. Source material: CD4+ T cells from PBMCs. The receptors derive from a human donor in good health. Both conserved end residues are part of each CDR3. A D gene is named only where the DNA matches it firmly. Clone size is stated in some rows and not others, as once, few, many or a class when expanded.

v_call	d_call	clone_size	j_call	cdr3_nt	cdr3_aa
TRBV28	TRBD2	NA	TRBJ2-5	TGTGCCAGCAGTTTACCGGGGACTAGCGAAGAGACCCAGTACTTC	CASSLPGTSEETQYF
TRBV5-6	NA	NA	TRBJ2-1	TGTGCCAGCAGCAGTACAGGCCTTTGGGTCAATGAGCAGTTCTTC	CASSSTGLWVNEQFF
TRBV3-1	TRBD1	NA	TRBJ2-1	TGTGCCAGCAGCCAAGCACCGGACAGGGAGCAGTTCTTC	CASSQAPDREQFF
TRBV7-2	NA	NA	TRBJ2-4	TGTGCCAGCAGCTTAGCCCTGTTGGACAGTTCAAACATTCAGTACTTC	CASSLALLDSSNIQYF
TRBV29-1	NA	NA	TRBJ1-2	TGCAGCGTTGCGTGGGGAAACTATGGCTACACCTTC	CSVAWGNYGYTF
TRBV7-6	NA	NA	TRBJ2-3	TGTGCCAGCAGCGGCCCGGGGGAGTTGAGCACAGATACGCAGTATTTT	CASSGPGELSTDTQYF
TRBV29-1	TRBD1	NA	TRBJ2-6	TGCAGCGTTGAGGGACAGGGGACCGGGGCCAACGTCCTGACTTTC	CSVEGQGTGANVLTF
TRBV27	NA	NA	TRBJ1-1	TGTGCCAGCAGTTTAAGGGGGGGGCCCACGAACACTGAAGCTTTCTTT	CASSLRGGPTNTEAFF
TRBV18	NA	NA	TRBJ1-1	TGTGCCAGCTCACCAGAAGGGTACACTGAAGCTTTCTTT	CASSPEGYTEAFF
TRBV4-2	NA	few	TRBJ2-3	TGTGCCAGCAGCCAAGGGAGGGGTGGGGATACGCAGTATTTT	CASSQGRGGDTQYF
TRBV5-1	TRBD1	NA	TRBJ1-2	TGCGCCAGCAGCCCGACAGGGCCTAACTATGGCTACACCTTC	CASSPTGPNYGYTF
TRBV12-3/TRBV12-4	NA	NA	TRBJ2-5	TGTGCCAGCAGTGTCCGCAGGGTTAAAGAGACCCAGTACTTC	CASSVRRVKETQYF
TRBV6-2/TRBV6-3	NA	NA	TRBJ1-1	TGTGCCAGCAGTTTTCAACAGACTGAAGCTTTCTTT	CASSFQQTEAFF
TRBV7-7	TRBD1	NA	TRBJ2-1	TGTGCTAGCAGCTTCGGACAGGCCAATGAGCAGTTCTTC	CASSFGQANEQFF
TRBV29-1	TRBD2	NA	TRBJ2-1	TGCAGCGTGGCAACTAGCGGGGAGGGCGTAGAGCAGTTCTTC	CSVATSGEGVEQFF
TRBV25-1	NA	NA	TRBJ2-2	TGTGCCAGCAGTGTCCAAGGCGGCCGTACCGGGGAGCTGTTTTTT	CASSVQGGRTGELFF
TRBV6-2/TRBV6-3	NA	NA	TRBJ1-1	TGTGCCAGCAGGGACGGCATTGGAGGAGGGACTGAAGCTTTCTTT	CASRDGIGGGTEAFF
TRBV28	NA	once	TRBJ2-1	TGTGCCAGCAGCCGAACAAATTGGGGGGAGAGGTCCTACAATGAGCAGTTCTTC	CASSRTNWGERSYNEQFF
TRBV29-1	NA	NA	TRBJ1-1	TGCAGCGCCAAACAGGGAAACACTGAAGCTTTCTTT	CSAKQGNTEAFF
TRBV6-2/TRBV6-3	NA	NA	TRBJ1-1	TGTGCCAGCTCGTTTGGTTTCTGGGATACTGAAGCTTTCTTT	CASSFGFWDTEAFF
TRBV30	NA	NA	TRBJ2-3	TGTGCCTGGGATGGACAGTCAACTAGCACAGATACGCAGTATTTT	CAWDGQSTSTDTQYF
TRBV6-6	TRBD1	NA	TRBJ2-3	TGTGCCAGCAGTTACCCCGGGACAGGTTTAGATACGCAGTATTTT	CASSYPGTGLDTQYF
TRBV7-8	NA	NA	TRBJ2-5	TGTGCCAGCAGCTCCGACACCCACGCGGACCAAGAGACCCAGTACTTC	CASSSDTHADQETQYF
TRBV28	NA	few	TRBJ1-1	TGTGCCAGCAGTTTGACAGCCCCCAACACTGAAGCTTTCTTT	CASSLTAPNTEAFF
TRBV27	NA	NA	TRBJ2-4	TGTGCCAGCAGTTTTTCCCCAGGGGCTGGCATTCAGTACTTC	CASSFSPGAGIQYF
TRBV30	NA	NA	TRBJ2-3	TGTGCCTGGAGTCCCGACACAGATACGCAGTATTTT	CAWSPDTDTQYF
TRBV24-1	NA	NA	TRBJ2-1	TGTGCCACCAGCGCCGCTTGGCGGGATGAGCAGTTCTTC	CATSAAWRDEQFF
TRBV29-1	NA	NA	TRBJ2-2	TGCAGCGTTGAAGCCCAGAATAGGGCCGGGGAGCTGTTTTTT	CSVEAQNRAGELFF
TRBV28	NA	NA	TRBJ1-1	TGTGCCATCCAGGGGCCGGTGAACACTGAAGCTTTCTTT	CAIQGPVNTEAFF
TRBV29-1	TRBD1	NA	TRBJ2-3	TGCAGCAAAGGACAGGGAGGCACAGATACGCAGTATTTT	CSKGQGGTDTQYF
TRBV11-2	NA	NA	TRBJ1-2	TGTGCCAGCAGCTTAGGGAGGATCTATGGCTACACCTTC	CASSLGRIYGYTF
TRBV7-2	NA	NA	TRBJ2-7	TGTGCCAGCAGCCCCCCGGGACAATGGTCCGAGCAGTACTTC	CASSPPGQWSEQYF
TRBV20-1	NA	NA	TRBJ1-1	TGCAGTGCTAATGGACGGCATGGGAACACTGAAGCTTTCTTT	CSANGRHGNTEAFF
TRBV19	NA	NA	TRBJ2-2	TGTGCCAGTAGCGGGCTACAAAACACCGGGGAGCTGTTTTTT	CASSGLQNTGELFF
TRBV6-6	NA	once	TRBJ1-2	TGTGCCAGCAGTTATAGTTACTCGGGAGCCTATGGCTACACCTTC	CASSYSYSGAYGYTF
TRBV3-1	TRBD2	NA	TRBJ2-5	TGTGCCAGCAGCCCGGGACTAGCGGGGGTTGGGGAGACCCAGTACTTC	CASSPGLAGVGETQYF
TRBV5-4	NA	NA	TRBJ2-3	TGTGCCAGCAGCTTTTGGTCGTCTAGCACAGATACGCAGTATTTT	CASSFWSSSTDTQYF
TRBV7-8	TRBD1	NA	TRBJ1-1	TGTGCCAGCAGCAGAGACGGGACAGGGGGGAAAGCTTTCTTT	CASSRDGTGGKAFF
TRBV12-3/TRBV12-4	NA	once	TRBJ1-1	TGTGCCAGCAGCTACGGACGGCGTTTGAACACTGAAGCTTTCTTT	CASSYGRRLNTEAFF
TRBV7-2	NA	NA	TRBJ2-4	TGTGCCAGCAGCTACGAACCGGGACCAATTCAGTACTTC	CASSYEPGPIQYF
TRBV3-1	NA	NA	TRBJ1-4	TGTGCCAGCAGCCAAGATCATGGGGGGGGTGGAAAACTGTTTTTT	CASSQDHGGGGKLFF
TRBV20-1	NA	NA	TRBJ2-1	TGCAGTGCTAGGCCGTTTCCGCGAGTACAGTCGACCGAGCAGTTCTTC	CSARPFPRVQSTEQFF
TRBV20-1	NA	NA	TRBJ2-3	TGCAGTGCTAGAGATGCTGGACGGCAGACTAGCACAGATACGCAGTATTTT	CSARDAGRQTSTDTQYF
TRBV12-3/TRBV12-4	TRBD2	NA	TRBJ2-3	TGTGCCAGCAGTTTTGAGAGCGGGGGGGCCCCAGATACGCAGTATTTT	CASSFESGGAPDTQYF
TRBV18	TRBD1	NA	TRBJ2-1	TGTGCCAGCTCACCTCCCGGGACAGGTGTCAAGTTCTTC	CASSPPGTGVKFF
TRBV7-2	NA	NA	TRBJ2-4	TGTGCCAGCAGCTTCCGAATGCTAGCCAAAAACATTCAGTACTTC	CASSFRMLAKNIQYF
TRBV7-9	NA	NA	TRBJ2-1	TGTGCCAGCAGCCCCTCTGTGAGCCGTTACAATGAGCAGTTCTTC	CASSPSVSRYNEQFF
TRBV6-2/TRBV6-3	NA	NA	TRBJ2-7	TGTGCCAGCACCCCGGACCTATGGGGCTACGAGCAGTACTTC	CASTPDLWGYEQYF
TRBV20-1	TRBD2	NA	TRBJ2-1	TGCAGTGCCCGGAGCGGGATCGATGAGCAGTTCTTC	CSARSGIDEQFF
TRBV29-1	NA	NA	TRBJ2-5	TGCAGCGTTGAAGAGGGTGGACAAGAGACCCAGTACTTC	CSVEEGGQETQYF
TRBV5-1	NA	NA	TRBJ2-7	TGCGCCAGCAGCCTGCCCGGGAATCTGTACGAGCAGTACTTC	CASSLPGNLYEQYF
TRBV7-9	NA	once	TRBJ1-2	TGTGCCAGCAGCTTAGACGTTAACTATGGCTACACCTTC	CASSLDVNYGYTF
TRBV7-8	NA	NA	TRBJ1-2	TGTGCCAGCAGCTTGAACAGGGAGGCGGATGGCTACACCTTC	CASSLNREADGYTF
TRBV29-1	TRBD1	NA	TRBJ2-1	TGCAGCGTTGAGGGACAGTACAATGAGCAGTTCTTC	CSVEGQYNEQFF
TRBV14	NA	NA	TRBJ1-2	TGTGCCAGCGGGGCCGCAGCTAACTATGGCTACACCTTC	CASGAAANYGYTF
TRBV25-1	NA	NA	TRBJ2-5	TGTGCCAGCAGTGGAGCAGCATTAGAGACCCAGTACTTC	CASSGAALETQYF
TRBV7-3	NA	NA	TRBJ2-1	TGTGCCAGCAGCTTAACGGGGCCAGCCACGAACCTCCCCACGTTCTTC	CASSLTGPATNLPTFF